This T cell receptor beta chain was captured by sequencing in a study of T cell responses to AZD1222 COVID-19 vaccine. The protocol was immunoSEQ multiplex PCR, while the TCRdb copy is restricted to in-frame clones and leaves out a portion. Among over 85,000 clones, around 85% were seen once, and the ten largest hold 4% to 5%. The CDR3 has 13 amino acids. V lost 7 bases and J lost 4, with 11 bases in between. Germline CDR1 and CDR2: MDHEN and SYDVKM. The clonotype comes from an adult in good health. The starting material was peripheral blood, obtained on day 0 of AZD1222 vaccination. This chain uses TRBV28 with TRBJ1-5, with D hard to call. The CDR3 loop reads CASILAGNQPQHF. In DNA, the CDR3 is TGTGCCAGCATCTTAGCGGGAAATCAGCCCCAGCATTTT.